This entry is about one T cell receptor beta chain. The antigen remains unidentified. The sample belongs to a study of shared clonotypes between healthy human individuals. Findings and limits, study-wide: With several donors compared, 4% to 5% of naive CD4 clonotypes were shared.

Template for every sorted-subset replicate PCR totaled roughly 200 ng DNA, 25,000 to 35,000 T cell genomes. Sequencing was performed with immunoSEQ multiplex PCR; in TCRdb, only in-frame clones are kept and a portion is missing. The sample consists of about 2.1 million clones, 93% of them appearing once. CDR1 and CDR2 (germline): SGHAT, FQNNGV. V lost 5 bases to trimming and J lost 0 bases, with 8 bases between them. This CDR3 spans 13 amino acids. Naive-designated CD8 cells lacked CD45RO, were positively enriched for CCR7, and omitted terminally differentiated effector memory CD45RA+ cells. The chain uses TRBV11-2 and TRBJ2-7; D uncertain. The sequencing input was naive CD8+ T cells from PBMCs. The sequence came from a young man in good health. Some clones in this sample may be carry-over from other donors' samples. The CDR3: CASSGSGSYEQYF. The DNA of the CDR3 is TGTGCCAGCAGCGGGTCAGGCTCCTACGAGCAGTACTTC.